These 13 T cell receptor beta chains came from one sample sequenced in a study of technical replicates of blood from a few donors. Sequencing used immunoSEQ multiplex PCR; TCRdb keeps in-frame clones, though not all of them. Altogether about 83,000 clones are present, around 90% being singletons, with the ten largest covering approximately 0.25%. The sequenced sample consisted of T cells isolated from PBMCs. All receptors derive from a human donor in good health.

This chain joins TRBV7-9 and TRBJ2-1, with D possibly being TRBD2 (6 bases). Deletions cut 5 bases from V and 5 bases from J, with 13 bases between. This CDR3 contains 14 residues. Germline values: CDR1 SEHNR, CDR2 FQNEAQ (reference sequence). The CDR3 protein is CASSPGGWNNEQFF. The CDR3 DNA reads TGTGCCAGCAGCCCCGGAGGGTGGAACAATGAGCAGTTCTTC. Filled out from reference TRBV7-9 and TRBJ2-1, the complete variable domain reads DTGVSQNPRHKITKRGQNVTFRCDPISEHNRLYWYRQTLGQGPEFLTYFQNEAQLEKSRLLSDRFSAERPKGSFSTLEIQRTEQGDSAMYLCASSPGGWNNEQFFGPGTRLTVL.

The chain employs TRBV6-4 and TRBJ1-1; perhaps TRBD1 as D (6 bases). The CDR3 has 17 residues. Germline CDR1 reads MRHNA; CDR2 reads SNTAGT. V lost 0 bases and J 7 bases, leaving 21 bases between the germline ends. For the CDR3, the DNA is TGTGCCAGCAGTGACTCCGGTATGGGAATTGGGACATATGAAGCTTTCTTT. This gives the protein CASSDSGMGIGTYEAFF.

The rearrangement joins TRBV4-1 to TRBJ2-7; TRBD2 aligns across 8 bases. Looked up from germline, CDR1 is MGHRA and CDR2 is YSYEKL. The CDR3 loop spans 16 amino acids. V shed 2 bases and J 2 bases; nucleotides not matched to a gene: 8. The CDR3 DNA is TGCGCCAGCAGCCAACATAGCGGGAAGGGGACCTACGAGCAGTACTTC. This encodes CASSQHSGKGTYEQYF.

The V gene is TRBV29-1, the J gene TRBJ1-4; D gene unclear. Trimming took 4 bases from V and 7 from J, leaving 13 bases between them. CDR3 length: 13 residues. Germline CDR1 SQVTM, CDR2 ANQGSEA. The CDR3 DNA reads as TGCAGCGTTGGATTCGGGAGAAGTGAAAAACTGTTTTTT. This sequence encodes CSVGFGRSEKLFF.

The chain links TRBV7-8 to TRBJ1-4; D is undetermined. The germline V and J ends were trimmed by 6 bases and 0 bases, with 8 bases remaining between them. Per the germline V gene, CDR1 is SGHVS and CDR2 is FQNEAQ. The CDR3 extends over 14 amino acids. CDR3 DNA: TGTGCCAGCAGTCGGGGTCCAACTAATGAAAAACTGTTTTTT. Its translation is CASSRGPTNEKLFF. The whole variable domain, filled in from reference TRBV7-8 and TRBJ1-4, reads GAGVSQSPRYKVAKRGQDVALRCDPISGHVSLFWYQQALGQGPEFLTYFQNEAQLDKSGLPSDRFFAERPEGSVSTLKIQRTQQEDSAVYLCASSRGPTNEKLFFGSGTQLSVL.

The rearrangement uses TRBV28 and TRBJ2-7, with 14 bases that match TRBD2. Germline V gives CDR1 MDHEN, CDR2 SYDVKM. There are 17 residues in the CDR3. J gave up 0 bases and V 2 bases, and 3 bases lay outside the gene matches. CDR3 DNA: TGTGCCAGCAGTTTAGGGACTAGCGGGGGAACCTCCTACGAGCAGTACTTC. Translated: CASSLGTSGGTSYEQYF.

The gene calls are TRBV11-2 and TRBJ1-2, with 8 bases matching TRBD1. Germline trimming cut 5 bases from V and 8 bases from J; bases unmatched to any gene: 25. The CDR3 runs 19 residues. The V gene's germline CDR1 is SGHAT and CDR2 FQNNGV. The CDR3 DNA sequence: TGTGCCAGCAGCCGAAGAGGGGCCGGGACAGGTAGTCATCATTTAGGCTACACCTTC. It encodes CASSRRGAGTGSHHLGYTF.

This chain joins TRBV6-6 and TRBJ1-2; D is undetermined. This CDR3 is built from 13 residues. Between the trimmed V and J ends, which lost 2 bases and 1 base, there was a span of 5 bases. The germline CDR1 and CDR2 sequences are MNHNY and SVGAGI (reference sequence). CDR3 residues: CASSYENNYGYTF. Written as DNA, the CDR3 is TGTGCCAGCAGTTACGAGAATAACTATGGCTACACCTTC.

This rearrangement joins TRBV15 to TRBJ1-2, with TRBD1 matching 8 bases. The germline gives CDR1 LNHNV, CDR2 YYDKDF (reference sequence). J gave up 3 bases and V 3 bases, and 6 bases lay outside the gene matches. The CDR3 spans 15 residues. Written as DNA, the CDR3 is TGTGCCACCAGCAGTAGTCCAGGGGGCGACTATGGCTACACCTTC. Translating gives CATSSSPGGDYGYTF.

The V gene is TRBV7-6, the J gene TRBJ2-6; 10 bases map to TRBD1. The CDR3 length is 17 residues. Trimming cost V 4 bases and J 0 bases; bases outside gene matches: 3. Germline values: CDR1 SGHVS, CDR2 FNYEAQ. In DNA form, the CDR3 reads TGTGCCAGCAGCTCGACAGGGGGCCCCTCTGGGGCCAACGTCCTGACTTTC. Residues: CASSSTGGPSGANVLTF.

Details on this clone: The junction departs from germline at one end; a sequencing error may be responsible. V is TRBV7-7 and J is TRBJ2-5; 7 bases align to TRBD2. CDR1 is SSHAT, CDR2 FNYEAQ, per germline (reference sequence). The CDR3 covers 15 residues. In DNA form, the CDR3 reads TGTGCTAGCAGCTTAGGTGGGGGGGGGCAAGAGACCCAGTACTTC. Amino acid sequence: CASSLGGGGQETQYF.

V usage is TRBV11-3 and J usage is TRBJ2-7; 8 bases line up with TRBD2. The CDR3 has 14 residues. From germline, CDR1 is SGHNT and CDR2 YENEEA. The V gene end was trimmed by 5 bases and the J gene end by 0 bases; junction bases not matched to a gene: 3. DNA of the CDR3: TGTGCCAGCAGCCACCGGGGGGGCTCCTACGAGCAGTACTTC. Translated, it gives CASSHRGGSYEQYF.

V gene TRBV7-2 combines with J gene TRBJ1-2, with D unresolved. V lost 2 bases, J lost 4 bases, and 8 bases lay in between. The CDR3 is 13 amino acids. Per germline, CDR1 SGHTA and CDR2 FQGNSA. The CDR3: CASSLSGFYGYTF. As DNA, the CDR3 is TGTGCCAGCAGCTTATCGGGTTTCTATGGCTACACCTTC.